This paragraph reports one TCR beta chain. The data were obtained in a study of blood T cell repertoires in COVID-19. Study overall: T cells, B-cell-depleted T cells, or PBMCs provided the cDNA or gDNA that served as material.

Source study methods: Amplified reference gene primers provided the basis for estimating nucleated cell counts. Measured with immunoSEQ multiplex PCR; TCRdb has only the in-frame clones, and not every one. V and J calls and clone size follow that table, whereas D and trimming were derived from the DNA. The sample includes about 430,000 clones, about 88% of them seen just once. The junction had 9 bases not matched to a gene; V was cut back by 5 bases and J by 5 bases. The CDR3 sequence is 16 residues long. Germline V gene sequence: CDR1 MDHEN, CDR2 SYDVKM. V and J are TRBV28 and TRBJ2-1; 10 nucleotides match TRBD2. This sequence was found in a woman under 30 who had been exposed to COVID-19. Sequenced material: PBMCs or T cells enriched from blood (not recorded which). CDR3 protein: CASSPLSSGGNNEQFF. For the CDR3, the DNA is TGTGCCAGCAGTCCCCTTAGTAGCGGGGGGAACAATGAGCAGTTCTTC.